This T cell receptor beta chain stems from a study of T-cell memory formation after mild COVID-19. Study-level information: TCR clusters were largely donor specific.

Regarding this clonotype: Its target is not known.

TCRdb itself ran the 5' RACE reads through MiXCR, one entry per CDR3 protein. The repertoire consists of about 190,000 distinct CDR3 sequences, with roughly 23% occurring once and the leading ten covering more than 20%. Deletions cut 6 bases from V and 4 bases from J, with 18 bases between. The CDR3 covers 15 residues. Study-wide points: Some clones that responded turned up in pre-infection memory, which suggests that cross-reactive memory joined in.

J is TRBJ2-5 and V is TRBV12-3 or TRBV12-4, with D possibly being TRBD1 (6 bases). The sequence was obtained from an adult woman who had mild COVID-19 (a few samples of this study predate the infection). Cell type and time point are not known. The specimen was PBMCs or a T cell subset sorted from them (not recorded which). CDR3 protein: CASSPTARGGETQYF. CDR3 sequence (DNA): TGTGCCAGCAGCCCTACGGCCAGGGGTGGAGAGACCCAGTACTTC.